The text below deals with one T cell receptor beta chain. Its target antigen remains unknown. Base qualities are missing; no much larger clone stands one base away. The sample originates from a study of blood T cell repertoires in COVID-19 (dated by TCRdb to 2018 to 2020). As for the study more broadly: Samples from collaborators originated in the United States, Italy and Spain and spanned both the acute and convalescent phases of COVID-19. The dataset comprised deeply sampled blood TCRbeta repertoires from subjects exposed to, actively infected with, or recovered from COVID-19. Samples were obtained from the ongoing ImmuneRACE study (first 160 participants) and from 1,254 subjects provided by 6 global collaborators. The prospective study material was composed of cDNA or gDNA derived from T cells, B-cell-depleted T cells, or PBMCs. Nearly every sample came with metadata listing a de-identified subject ID, COVID-19 status, age in years and sex. A freely available public database, intended as a resource for researchers studying the immune response to SARS-CoV-2, is where the repertoires were released. Where available, HLA class I and class II types were obtained from metadata supplied by the sample provider rather than from assay-based typing. Here is what the overall study found, with its caveats: The amount of clinical and demographic metadata varied by source and participant and was provided uncurated.

Collaborating institutions collected whole blood in K2EDTA tubes following their own protocols. For TCRbeta analysis, collaborator samples were shipped as frozen whole blood, as isolated PBMCs, or as DNA extracted from either sample type. TCRbeta CDR3 regions were amplified from genomic DNA by means of the immunoSEQ Assay, a bias-controlled multiplex PCR. In the authors' own workflow: The number of nucleated cells in each sample was estimated by amplification of reference gene primers within the assay. Sequence reads were collapsed and filtered to measure the absolute abundance of every unique TCRbeta CDR3 rearrangement. For each sample, productive Simpson clonality was calculated as the square root of Simpson's diversity index over productive rearrangements. TCRdb obtained this table from immuneACCESS and retained in-frame rearrangements with V and J assigned. These tables miss some clones; where compared with another copy, unresolved V genes account for less than half of the shortfall, and the remainder is unexplained. That table supplies the V and J calls and clone size; D and trimming were determined from the DNA. The sample includes approximately 30,000 clones, with 85% observed a single time. About 23% of the sample rests with the top ten.

From the cysteine through the phenylalanine, the CDR3 covers 13 amino acids. The sequence is cut down to CDR3 DNA, 39 bases in frame from base 1. V and J lose 6 bases and 7 bases, and a span of 13 bases separates them. The CDR1 and CDR2 encoded by the germline V gene are MDHEN and SYDVKM. Input material: peripheral blood. This TCR was sampled from a human donor in a cohort sampled during active COVID-19. The V gene is TRBV28 and the J gene is TRBJ2-4; perhaps TRBD1 is the D gene, with 6 bases matching. The sequenced DNA is TGTGCCAGCAGACTAATGGGGGCGAACATTCAGTACTTC. It is translated as CASRLMGANIQYF.